This TCR beta chain was recovered during a study of T cell responses to AZD1222 COVID-19 vaccine. TCRdb's table, derived via immunoSEQ multiplex PCR, lists solely in-frame clones and lacks some. Found here are around 71,000 clones, about 80% of them singletons; the top ten hold around 15%. The CDR3 has 11 amino acids. V was clipped by 8 bases and J by 14 bases; unmatched bases: 10. Germline assignment: CDR1 SNHLY and CDR2 FYNNEI. The sequences come from peripheral blood, collected 28 days after the second AZD1222 dose. V is TRBV2 and J is TRBJ2-5; 8 bases are shared with TRBD1. The sequence was obtained from an adult who received the AZD1222 COVID-19 vaccine. CDR3 protein: CASSKSGQGYF. The CDR3 bases are TGTGCCAGCTCCAAGAGCGGACAGGGTTACTTC.